This T cell receptor beta chain is from a study of T cells and Merkel cell carcinoma outcomes. General study findings and limits: Reportedly, T-cell repertoire with density predicts Merkel cell carcinoma outcomes.

Points on this clone: The antigen remains undetermined.

The CDR3 sequence is 15 residues long. Trimming took 4 bases from V and 1 from J; bases not matched to a gene: 5. Per the germline V gene, CDR1 is SGDLS and CDR2 is YYNGEE. Here immunoSEQ multiplex PCR was the method, and the copy in TCRdb shows in-frame clones only, minus some. The sample has about 5,000 clones, around 83% seen once. The TCR was taken from a human donor with Merkel cell carcinoma. The J gene is TRBJ2-3, the V gene TRBV9, with 8 bases that match TRBD1. The sequencing input was tumor tissue from Merkel cell carcinoma. Here the CDR3 DNA reads TGTGCCAGCAGCCCCAGGGGGCCCCGCACAGATACGCAGTATTTT. Amino acid sequence: CASSPRGPRTDTQYF.